This TCR beta chain emerged from a study of blood T cell repertoires in COVID-19. Some clones are missing from TCRdb's copy, which holds only in-frame ones; the method was immunoSEQ multiplex PCR. This sample has approximately 160,000 clones, with approximately 95% found just once. The CDR3 sequence is 14 residues long. Trimming shortened V by 0 bases and J by 6 bases, and 12 bases separated the two germline ends. The germline CDR1 and CDR2 sequences are MNHEY and SVGAGI. This chain uses TRBV6-5 with TRBJ2-7; D gene ambiguous. The sample consisted of peripheral blood. The TCR sequence derives from a woman aged 60-70 years with COVID-19, enrolled during active disease. The CDR3 DNA follows: TGTGCCAGCAGTTACTCGATCGGGTCTCTCGAGCAGTACTTC. Translated: CASSYSIGSLEQYF.